One sample yielded the 18 T cell receptor beta chains listed below, sequenced in a study of blood T cell repertoires in COVID-19. Method: immunoSEQ multiplex PCR; TCRdb's copy keeps in-frame clones and lacks some. Here the sample spans roughly 170,000 clones, around nine tenths being singletons. Sequenced input: peripheral blood. These receptor sequences come from a woman aged 18-29 years who had recovered from COVID-19.

J is TRBJ2-2 and V is TRBV7-2, with 11 bases identical to TRBD2. Looked up from germline, CDR1 is SGHTA and CDR2 is FQGNSA. The CDR3 loop spans 16 amino acids. V trimming: 0 bases; J trimming: 8 bases; junction bases outside the gene matches: 5. The DNA of the CDR3 is TGTGCCAGCAGCTTAGCTAGCGGGGGGGCCCCAGGGGAGCTGTTTTTT. It encodes CASSLASGGAPGELFF.

The rearrangement links TRBV14 to TRBJ2-1, with 11 bases lining up with TRBD2. With V trimmed by 0 bases and J by 8 bases, 6 bases remained unmatched. Germline CDR1 is SGHDN and CDR2 is FVKESK. The CDR3 consists of 16 residues. The DNA of the CDR3 is TGTGCCAGCAGCCAAGAACCGACTAGCGGGATCCATGAGCAGTTCTTC. Residues: CASSQEPTSGIHEQFF. The whole variable domain, filled in from reference TRBV14 and TRBJ2-1, reads EAGVTQFPSHSVIEKGQTVTLRCDPISGHDNLYWYRRVMGKEIKFLLHFVKESKQDESGMPNNRFLAERTGGTYSTLKVQPAELEDSGVYFCASSQEPTSGIHEQFFGPGTRLTVL.

The chain employs TRBV29-1 and TRBJ2-5; 13 nucleotides line up with TRBD2. The CDR3 runs to 16 residues. J gave up 3 bases and V 0 bases, and 4 bases lay outside the gene matches. Germline V gives CDR1 SQVTM, CDR2 ANQGSEA. Here the CDR3 reads CSVEDLLAGGEETQYF. The CDR3, as DNA: TGCAGCGTTGAAGATCTACTAGCGGGAGGGGAAGAGACCCAGTACTTC. Combining the CDR3 with reference TRBV29-1 and TRBJ2-5 gives the whole variable domain SAVISQKPSRDICQRGTSLTIQCQVDSQVTMMFWYRQQPGQSLTLIATANQGSEATYESGFVIDKFPISRPNLTFSTLTVSNMSPEDSSIYLCSVEDLLAGGEETQYFGPGTRLLVL.

The V and J genes are TRBV5-6 and TRBJ1-6, with no clear D. V gave up 4 bases and J gave up 7 bases, with 9 bases separating them. The CDR3 runs 13 residues. Per the germline V gene, CDR1 is SGHDT and CDR2 is YYEEEE. CDR3 loop: CASSVDRNSPLHF. CDR3 bases: TGTGCCAGCAGCGTGGACCGGAATTCACCCCTCCACTTT.

This chain connects TRBV9 to TRBJ2-6, with a tentative D call TRBD1 (6 bases). The V and J ends lost 1 base and 1 base respectively, with 6 bases between them. Germline assignment: CDR1 SGDLS and CDR2 YYNGEE. The length of the CDR3 is 15 residues. CDR3 amino acids: CASSVQGSGANVLTF. The CDR3 DNA reads as TGTGCCAGCAGCGTACAGGGGTCTGGGGCCAACGTCCTGACTTTC.

The chain couples TRBV4-1 to TRBJ1-2, with a possible D match to TRBD1 (6 bases). Germline CDR1 is MGHRA and CDR2 is YSYEKL. The CDR3 is 16 amino acids. Trimming removed 1 base at V and 4 bases at J, with 16 bases between. CDR3 in amino acids: CASSQAGATGGYGYTF. The CDR3 DNA is TGCGCCAGCAGCCAAGCCGGGGCGACAGGAGGCTATGGCTACACCTTC.

The V call is TRBV6-5, the J call TRBJ2-7; D might be TRBD1 (7 bases). This CDR3 has 13 amino acids. The germline gives CDR1 MNHEY, CDR2 SVGAGI. V lost 5 bases to trimming and J lost 6 bases, with 14 bases between them. In nucleotides, the CDR3 is TGTGCCAGCAGTCACATCAGGGGGGCCGAGCAGTACGTC. Translated: CASSHIRGAEQYV.

CDR3 loop: CASTIGGGGTDTQYF. CDR3 DNA sequence: TGTGCCAGTACCATCGGGGGAGGGGGCACAGATACGCAGTATTTT. This chain links TRBV19 with TRBJ2-3, with 7 nucleotides matching TRBD2. The CDR3 length is 15 residues. Trimming removed 7 bases from V and 1 base from J; junction bases left unmatched: 8. Germline V gene sequence: CDR1 LNHDA, CDR2 SQIVND (reference sequence). Filled out from reference TRBV19 and TRBJ2-3, the complete variable domain reads DGGITQSPKYLFRKEGQNVTLSCEQNLNHDAMYWYRQDPGQGLRLIYYSQIVNDFQKGDIAEGYSVSREKKESFPLTVTSAQKNPTAFYLCASTIGGGGTDTQYFGPGTRLTVL.

The CDR3 reads CSAEGEIGYTF. CDR3 sequence (DNA): TGCAGCGCAGAGGGTGAAATAGGCTACACCTTC. The chain recombines TRBV29-1 with TRBJ1-2; D is unresolved. The CDR3 length is 11 residues. V gave up 7 bases and J gave up 8 bases, with 14 bases separating them. Germline assignment: CDR1 SQVTM and CDR2 ANQGSEA.

The gene calls are TRBV7-2 and TRBJ1-3, with D possibly TRBD1 on 6 matching bases. V dropped 4 bases and J dropped 0 bases, with 10 bases sitting between them. CDR3 length: 15 amino acids. In germline, CDR1 is SGHTA, CDR2 FQGNSA. The CDR3 sequence is CASSSRDISGNTIYF. In nucleotides, the CDR3 is TGTGCCAGCAGCTCAAGGGACATCTCTGGAAACACCATATATTTT.

The V call is TRBV7-2, the J call TRBJ2-2; TRBD1 matches 7 bases. The CDR3 is 15 residues long. CDR1 and CDR2 (germline): SGHTA, FQGNSA. V trimming: 2 bases; J trimming: 5 bases; junction bases outside the gene matches: 5. In DNA form, the CDR3 reads TGTGCCAGCAGCTTAACGAACAGGGGTACCGGGGAGCTGTTTTTT. Its protein product is CASSLTNRGTGELFF.

J is TRBJ2-7 and V is TRBV9, with a tentative D call TRBD2 (6 bases). The germline V gene has CDR1 SGDLS and CDR2 YYNGEE. The length of the CDR3 is 16 residues. Trimming took 3 bases from V and 5 from J, leaving 21 bases between them. CDR3 residues: CASSALGDSGGNEQYF. Written as DNA, the CDR3 is TGTGCCAGCAGCGCCTTGGGGGACTCCGGAGGGAACGAGCAGTACTTC.

This clone has a single count. This chain joins TRBV9 and TRBJ2-7; D is perhaps TRBD2 (6 bases). This CDR3 region has 15 residues. Germline CDR1 SGDLS, CDR2 YYNGEE. The V gene lost 6 bases and the J gene lost 2 bases, with 18 bases spanning the gap. CDR3 DNA sequence: TGTGCCAGCAACGAATGGGGGGAGGCACCCTACGAGCAGTACGTC. Its protein is CASNEWGEAPYEQYV.

The chain links TRBV7-3 to TRBJ2-4; TRBD2 aligns across 11 bases. CDR1 is SGHTA and CDR2 is FQGTGA in the germline V gene. This CDR3 region has 14 residues. The trim removed 5 bases at V and 8 bases at J, leaving 5 bases unmatched. The CDR3 coding sequence is TGTGCCAGCAGCCTGGGGACTAGCGGTGACATTCAGTACTTC. Its protein is CASSLGTSGDIQYF.

The rearrangement uses TRBV7-2 and TRBJ2-3; TRBD2 agrees at 12 bases. V shed 5 bases, J shed 4 bases, and the junction held 4 bases outside the gene matches. The length of the CDR3 is 15 residues. CDR1 and CDR2 from the germline V gene are SGHTA and FQGNSA. CDR3 residues: CASSVRTSGADTQYF. The CDR3 DNA reads as TGTGCCAGCAGCGTACGGACTAGCGGGGCAGATACGCAGTATTTT.

The rearrangement joins TRBV27 to TRBJ1-1; 12 positions match TRBD1. J gave up 6 bases and V 4 bases, and 6 bases lay outside the gene matches. The CDR3 covers 15 residues. Germline-derived CDR1 and CDR2 are MNHEY and SMNVEV (reference sequence). The CDR3 spells CASSSGGQGASEAFF. As DNA, the CDR3 is TGTGCCAGCAGTTCCGGGGGACAGGGGGCATCTGAAGCTTTCTTT.

V usage is TRBV14 and J usage is TRBJ1-2; unclear D gene. The germline gives CDR1 SGHDN, CDR2 FVKESK. The CDR3 totals 13 residues. The V end lost 2 bases, the J end lost 5 bases, and 9 bases lay between the germline ends. The CDR3 here is CASSQPPRYGYTF. As DNA, the CDR3 is TGTGCCAGCAGCCAACCGCCCCGGTATGGCTACACCTTC. Using reference TRBV14 and TRBJ1-2 for the parts outside the CDR3, the full variable domain is EAGVTQFPSHSVIEKGQTVTLRCDPISGHDNLYWYRRVMGKEIKFLLHFVKESKQDESGMPNNRFLAERTGGTYSTLKVQPAELEDSGVYFCASSQPPRYGYTFGSGTRLTVV.

The gene calls are TRBV7-8 and TRBJ1-1, with TRBD1 matching over 9 bases. CDR1 and CDR2 from the germline V gene are SGHVS and FQNEAQ. Trimming at V came to 1 base and at J to 3 bases, leaving 3 bases not matched to a gene. This CDR3 is built from 15 residues. This CDR3 is CASSLGGTGYTEAFF. DNA of the CDR3: TGTGCCAGCAGCTTAGGTGGGACAGGGTACACTGAAGCTTTCTTT.